This passage covers 31 T cell receptor beta chains from one sample sequenced in a study of shared clonotypes between healthy human individuals. Assay used: immunoSEQ multiplex PCR; TCRdb lists only in-frame clones, some missing. The top ten hold roughly 0.39% of the sample, which has 2 million to 2.5 million clones, 90% to 95% seen once. Sequencing was performed on naive CD4+ T cells from PBMCs. Documented subset: CD45RA+ positively selected. The receptors stem from a man between 18 and 35 years old in good health. Some clones in this sample may be carry-over from other donors' samples.

This chain joins TRBV29-1 and TRBJ1-1; D uncertain. The length of the CDR3 is 12 residues. V shed 6 bases and J shed 5 bases, with 13 bases lying between them. Germline lookup yields CDR1 SQVTM and CDR2 ANQGSEA. CDR3 DNA: TGCAGCGTGGGCGATTGGGTTACTGAAGCTTTCTTT. Translating gives CSVGDWVTEAFF.

V and J are TRBV7-2 and TRBJ2-2; 7 bases agree with TRBD2. This CDR3 is built from 13 residues. V was clipped by 5 bases and J by 3 bases; unmatched bases: 0. From germline, CDR1 is SGHTA and CDR2 FQGNSA. In DNA, the CDR3 is TGTGCCAGCAGCCGGGGGGACACCGGGGAGCTGTTTTTT. Translating gives CASSRGDTGELFF.

In this sample, this clone turned up once. The chain joins TRBV7-2 to TRBJ1-1, with D uncertain. Deletions cut 1 base from V and 11 bases from J, with 8 bases between. The germline V gene encodes CDR1 SGHTA and CDR2 FQGNSA. This CDR3 is built from 11 residues. The CDR3 DNA follows: TGTGCCAGCAGCTTAGGAGGGCGGGCTTTCTTT. It specifies CASSLGGRAFF. Full variable domain (outside the CDR3, taken from reference TRBV7-2 and TRBJ1-1): GAGVSQSPSNKVTEKGKDVELRCDPISGHTALYWYRQSLGQGLEFLIYFQGNSAPDKSGLPSDRFSAERTGGSVSTLTIQRTQQEDSAVYLCASSLGGRAFFGQGTRLTVV.

V gene TRBV4-2 combines with J gene TRBJ2-1, with a possible D match to TRBD1 (5 bases). Trimming pared 3 bases from V and 9 bases from J, leaving 21 bases between. The CDR3 covers 16 residues. Germline-derived CDR1 and CDR2 are LGHNA and YNFKEQ. CDR3 sequence: CASSHPDEKGQSEQFF. CDR3 bases: TGTGCCAGCAGCCACCCGGATGAAAAGGGGCAGAGTGAGCAGTTCTTC.

As regards this clone: In the same sample, other DNA sequences code for this CDR3. The V call is TRBV18, the J call TRBJ1-5, with D uncertain. In germline, CDR1 is KGHSH, CDR2 LQKENI. Between the trimmed V and J ends, which lost 2 bases and 4 bases, there was a span of 6 bases. This CDR3 is built from 13 residues. The chain's CDR3 is CASSPEQNQPQHF. The CDR3 DNA is TGTGCCAGCTCACCAGAACAGAATCAGCCCCAGCATTTT. Filled out from reference TRBV18 and TRBJ1-5, the complete variable domain reads NAGVMQNPRHLVRRRGQEARLRCSPMKGHSHVYWYRQLPEEGLKFMVYLQKENIIDESGMPKERFSAEFPKEGPSILRIQQVVRGDSAAYFCASSPEQNQPQHFGDGTRLSIL.

V usage is TRBV7-3 and J usage is TRBJ2-2; D is possibly TRBD1 (5 bases). The germline V gene has CDR1 SGHTA and CDR2 FQGTGA. This CDR3 has 17 residues. Trimming shortened V by 2 bases and J by 5 bases, and 18 bases separated the two germline ends. The CDR3 here is CASSLSGAGWKTGELFF. In DNA form, the CDR3 reads TGTGCCAGCAGCTTATCTGGGGCAGGGTGGAAGACCGGGGAGCTGTTTTTT.

Comments on this clone: The same CDR3 arises from other DNA sequences in this sample as well. This chain links TRBV6-5 with TRBJ2-7, with 7 nucleotides matching TRBD1. The CDR3 sequence is 14 residues long. The V and J ends lost 5 bases and 1 base, in that order; junction bases with no gene match: 5. Germline-derived CDR1 and CDR2 are MNHEY and SVGAGI. The CDR3 DNA sequence: TGTGCCAGCAGTCGGACAGGACGATCCTACGAGCAGTACTTC. Translating gives CASSRTGRSYEQYF.

Here the CDR3 reads CASSIWDRGRLETQYF. DNA of the CDR3: TGTGCCAGCAGTATTTGGGACAGGGGGCGCTTGGAGACCCAGTACTTC. The chain joins TRBV28 to TRBJ2-5; 12 bases are shared with TRBD1. The CDR3 runs 16 residues. Germline V lookup: CDR1 MDHEN, CDR2 SYDVKM. With V trimmed by 5 bases and J by 5 bases, 9 bases remained unmatched.

The gene calls are TRBV9 and TRBJ2-1; 10 nucleotides align to TRBD2. CDR1 is SGDLS, CDR2 YYNGEE, per germline. The CDR3 consists of 16 residues. The V gene end was trimmed by 6 bases and the J gene end by 7 bases; junction bases not matched to a gene: 13. CDR3 in amino acids: CASNPPPASGRNEQFF. The DNA of the CDR3 is TGTGCCAGCAACCCCCCCCCGGCTAGCGGGAGAAATGAGCAGTTCTTC.

The chain employs TRBV4-1 and TRBJ1-1; TRBD1 is a possible D gene (6 bases). The germline V gene has CDR1 MGHRA and CDR2 YSYEKL. The CDR3 totals 15 residues. V was clipped by 1 base and J by 1 base, with 10 bases between them. CDR3 nucleotides: TGCGCCAGCAGCCAAGTCGACAGGAAGAACACTGAAGCTTTCTTT. Translating it yields CASSQVDRKNTEAFF.

The rearrangement uses TRBV11-2 and TRBJ2-5; D is uncertain. V was cut by 5 bases and J by 3 bases, with 13 bases left in between. CDR1 is SGHAT and CDR2 is FQNNGV in the germline V gene. The CDR3 extends over 14 amino acids. The CDR3 loop reads CASSERVGKETQYF. The CDR3 nucleotides are TGTGCCAGCAGCGAACGGGTGGGAAAAGAGACCCAGTACTTC.

The chain uses TRBV7-9 and TRBJ2-6; D gene uncertain. The CDR3 covers 15 residues. Trimming removed 0 bases from V and 4 bases from J, with 7 bases in between. CDR1 is SEHNR, CDR2 FQNEAQ, per germline (reference sequence). CDR3 amino acids: CASSLAGPGANVLTF. CDR3 coding DNA: TGTGCCAGCAGCTTAGCAGGCCCCGGGGCCAACGTCCTGACTTTC.

The chain employs TRBV14 and TRBJ2-7; no clear D gene. The V gene's germline CDR1 is SGHDN and CDR2 FVKESK. V was pared by 5 bases and J by 3 bases, with 8 bases between. There are 12 residues in the CDR3. The CDR3 nucleotides read TGTGCCAGCAGCGTTACTTTCTACGAGCAGTACTTC. It is translated as CASSVTFYEQYF.

The J gene is TRBJ2-7, the V gene TRBV5-1, with a tentative D call TRBD1 (6 bases). V was cut by 4 bases and J by 5 bases, with 13 bases left in between. Germline CDR1 reads SGHRS; CDR2 reads YFSETQ. The CDR3 extends over 13 amino acids. The CDR3 reads CASSQGWGNEQYF. CDR3 DNA: TGCGCCAGCAGCCAGGGGTGGGGGAACGAGCAGTACTTC.

The chain couples TRBV28 to TRBJ1-2; D remains unclear. The CDR3 runs 13 residues. Trimming pared 7 bases from V and 1 base from J, leaving 10 bases between. The germline V gene encodes CDR1 MDHEN and CDR2 SYDVKM. The CDR3 protein is CASTPGNNYGYTF. The CDR3 DNA sequence: TGTGCCAGCACCCCGGGGAATAACTATGGCTACACCTTC.

On this clone: Within the sample, other DNA sequences also encode this same CDR3. The V and J genes are TRBV11-2 and TRBJ2-7; D not resolved. Trimming removed 1 base from V and 1 base from J, with 5 bases in between. CDR1 is SGHAT and CDR2 is FQNNGV in the germline V gene. The CDR3 covers 13 residues. CDR3 loop: CASSLGASYEQYF. The CDR3 coding sequence is TGTGCCAGCAGCTTAGGCGCATCCTACGAGCAGTACTTC.

The V call is TRBV6-7, the J call TRBJ1-2; D is unclear. TRBV6-7 is labeled an ORF, and its function is uncertain. Trimming took 7 bases from V and 8 from J, leaving 20 bases between them. This CDR3 contains 14 residues. DNA of the CDR3: TGTGCCAGCATCCACCGGCAGGATCGAGTGGGCTACACCTTC. As protein: CASIHRQDRVGYTF.

This clone is a singleton in its sample. The chain recombines TRBV7-8 with TRBJ2-7; 13 bases match TRBD2. J gave up 5 bases and V 2 bases, and 3 bases lay outside the gene matches. CDR3 length: 15 amino acids. Germline-derived CDR1 and CDR2 are SGHVS and FQNEAQ. The CDR3 sequence: CASSLLTSGGDEQYF. The DNA of the CDR3 is TGTGCCAGCAGCTTACTAACTAGCGGGGGGGACGAGCAGTACTTC.

The rearrangement uses TRBV5-6 and TRBJ2-1, with D perhaps TRBD2 (5 bases). CDR3 length: 15 amino acids. V was pared by 0 bases and J by 0 bases, with 7 bases between. Germline V gene data show CDR1 as SGHDT and CDR2 as YYEEEE. CDR3 bases: TGTGCCAGCAGCTTGGACGCGGGCTCCTACAATGAGCAGTTCTTC. It specifies CASSLDAGSYNEQFF. Based on the CDR3 plus reference TRBV5-6 and TRBJ2-1, the full variable domain is DAGVTQSPTHLIKTRGQQVTLRCSPKSGHDTVSWYQQALGQGPQFIFQYYEEEERQRGNFPDRFSGHQFPNYSSELNVNALLLGDSALYLCASSLDAGSYNEQFFGPGTRLTVL.

This clone turned up a few times. This chain joins TRBV18 and TRBJ1-2; 10 bases are shared with TRBD1. Per germline, CDR1 KGHSH and CDR2 LQKENI. V shed 3 bases and J 7 bases; nucleotides not matched to a gene: 11. The CDR3 is 16 residues long. CDR3 DNA sequence: TGTGCCAGCTCACCCGGACAGGGGGACCTAACTAGTGGCTACACCTTC. Its protein is CASSPGQGDLTSGYTF.

The V gene is TRBV7-9, the J gene TRBJ2-6, with D perhaps TRBD1 (6 bases). CDR3 length equals 18 residues. Germline-derived CDR1 and CDR2 are SEHNR and FQNEAQ (reference sequence). The V end lost 0 bases, the J end lost 0 bases, and 12 bases lay between the germline ends. CDR3 protein: CASSLALRGGSGANVLTF. CDR3 coding DNA: TGTGCCAGCAGCTTAGCGCTAAGAGGGGGCTCTGGGGCCAACGTCCTGACTTTC.

This chain connects TRBV2 to TRBJ2-7, with D perhaps matching TRBD2 (7 bases). The length of the CDR3 is 14 residues. Germline loops: CDR1 SNHLY, CDR2 FYNNEI. The germline V and J ends were trimmed by 2 bases and 6 bases, with 14 bases remaining between them. The CDR3 DNA reads as TGTGCCAGCAGTGAATACAGGGAGGGGAGCGAGCAGTACTTC. Translation gives CASSEYREGSEQYF.

This chain links TRBV5-1 with TRBJ2-3; D possibly corresponds to TRBD2 (5 bases). Per the germline V gene, CDR1 is SGHRS and CDR2 is YFSETQ. The length of the CDR3 is 13 residues. With 4 bases removed from V and 2 bases from J, the gap between germline ends came to 8 bases. CDR3 sequence: CASSGGTTDTQYF. CDR3 in DNA: TGCGCCAGCAGCGGAGGTACCACAGATACGCAGTATTTT.

This chain uses TRBV28 with TRBJ2-7; a weak D match, TRBD1 (5 bases). CDR3 length: 11 amino acids. Deletions cut 6 bases from V and 3 bases from J, with 6 bases between. Looked up from germline, CDR1 is MDHEN and CDR2 is SYDVKM. CDR3 loop: CASRDIYEQYF. CDR3 in DNA: TGTGCCAGCAGGGACATCTACGAGCAGTACTTC.

The sample holds one count of this clone. CDR3 DNA sequence: TGTGCCAGCAGTGTCATTCCTCCAGGGTCCGGCACTGAAGCTTTCTTT. Its translation: CASSVIPPGSGTEAFF. The V gene is TRBV2, the J gene TRBJ1-1; TRBD1 is a possible D gene (5 bases). CDR1 is SNHLY, CDR2 FYNNEI, per germline. The CDR3 is made up of 16 amino acids. V was clipped by 4 bases and J by 4 bases, with 19 bases between them.

This chain links TRBV27 with TRBJ1-1; 7 bases are a match to TRBD1. CDR3 length equals 14 residues. J lost 0 bases, V lost 7 bases, and 5 bases had no gene match. Germline V gives CDR1 MNHEY, CDR2 SMNVEV (reference sequence). CDR3 nucleotides: TGTGCCAGCACGAGGACAGGCGTGAACACTGAAGCTTTCTTT. This encodes CASTRTGVNTEAFF.

The chain recombines TRBV28 with TRBJ2-5, with 7 bases that match TRBD2. The DNA end lines up better with TRBJ2-7; the J call may be wrong. Germline CDR1 reads MDHEN; CDR2 reads SYDVKM. The CDR3 contains 15 residues. CDR3 protein: CASSLPSGETYEQYF. The DNA for the CDR3 is TGTGCCAGCAGTCTCCCGAGCGGGGAGACCTACGAGCAGTACTTC.

The V call is TRBV11-2, the J call TRBJ1-4; no definite D call. CDR1 is SGHAT, CDR2 FQNNGV, per germline. The V gene lost 4 bases and the J gene lost 0 bases, with 9 bases spanning the gap. The CDR3 is made up of 15 amino acids. CDR3 region: CASSSGHATNEKLFF. The CDR3 DNA is TGTGCCAGCAGCTCCGGTCACGCAACTAATGAAAAACTGTTTTTT.

The chain is built from TRBV11-1 and TRBJ2-7; D is ambiguous. The V gene lost 2 bases and the J gene lost 5 bases, with 13 bases spanning the gap. The germline V gene encodes CDR1 SGHAT and CDR2 FQDESV (reference sequence). There are 14 residues in the CDR3. The CDR3 DNA sequence: TGTGCCAGCAGCTTACCCGACCAGGCCCACGAGCAGTACTTC. This translates into CASSLPDQAHEQYF. Supplemented by reference TRBV11-1 and TRBJ2-7, the full variable domain reads EAEVAQSPRYKITEKSQAVAFWCDPISGHATLYWYRQILGQGPELLVQFQDESVVDDSQLPKDRFSAERLKGVDSTLKIQPAELGDSAMYLCASSLPDQAHEQYFGPGTRLTVT.

A remark on this clone: Additional DNA sequences in this sample encode the identical CDR3. The chain combines TRBV5-1 with TRBJ1-2, with unresolved D. Germline CDR1 reads SGHRS; CDR2 reads YFSETQ. With 0 bases removed from V and 4 bases from J, the gap between germline ends came to 4 bases. The CDR3 length is 12 residues. CDR3 sequence: CASSLVGYGYTF. The CDR3 region has the DNA TGCGCCAGCAGCTTGGTTGGCTATGGCTACACCTTC.

The chain is built from TRBV11-1 and TRBJ2-3; D is undetermined. V was cut by 5 bases and J by 0 bases, with 12 bases left in between. Germline CDR1 is SGHAT and CDR2 is FQDESV (reference sequence). This CDR3 region has 15 residues. Written as DNA, the CDR3 is TGTGCCAGCAGCCCCTACCCTATAAGCACAGATACGCAGTATTTT. Amino acid sequence: CASSPYPISTDTQYF.